This T cell receptor (beta chain) was identified in a study of T cell changes during pregnancy in multiple sclerosis. Sequenced by immunoSEQ multiplex PCR; TCRdb stores in-frame clones only, minus some. The profile shows some 83,000 clones, about 89% of them singletons. Looked up from germline, CDR1 is SGHRS and CDR2 is YFSETQ. The CDR3 totals 14 residues. The germline V and J ends were trimmed by 0 bases and 8 bases, with 11 bases remaining between them. The TCR originated in a female donor in good health, serving as a control in a pregnancy study. Some clones in this sample may be carry-over from other donors' samples. Sequencing used PBMCs, obtained in the first trimester of pregnancy. The gene calls are TRBV5-1 and TRBJ1-4; TRBD1 might be the D (5 bases). CDR3 DNA: TGCGCCAGCAGCTTGGAAGCAGGACAAGAAAAACTGTTTTTT. Translation gives CASSLEAGQEKLFF. Looking up the rest from reference TRBV5-1 and TRBJ1-4 gives the full variable domain: KAGVTQTPRYLIKTRGQQVTLSCSPISGHRSVSWYQQTPGQGLQFLFEYFSETQRNKGNFPGRFSGRQFSNSRSEMNVSTLELGDSALYLCASSLEAGQEKLFFGSGTQLSVL.